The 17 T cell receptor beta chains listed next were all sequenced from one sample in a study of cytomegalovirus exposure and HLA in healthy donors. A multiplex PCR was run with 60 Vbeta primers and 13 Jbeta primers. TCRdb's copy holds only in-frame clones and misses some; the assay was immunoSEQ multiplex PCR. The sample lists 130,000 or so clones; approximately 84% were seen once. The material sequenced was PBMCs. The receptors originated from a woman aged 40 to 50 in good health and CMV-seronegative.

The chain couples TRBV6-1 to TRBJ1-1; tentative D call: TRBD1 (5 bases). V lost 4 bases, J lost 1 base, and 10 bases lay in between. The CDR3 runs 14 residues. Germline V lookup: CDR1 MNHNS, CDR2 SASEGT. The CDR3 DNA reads TGTGCCAGCAGTGTCAGGACAACGAACACTGAAGCTTTCTTT. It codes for CASSVRTTNTEAFF.

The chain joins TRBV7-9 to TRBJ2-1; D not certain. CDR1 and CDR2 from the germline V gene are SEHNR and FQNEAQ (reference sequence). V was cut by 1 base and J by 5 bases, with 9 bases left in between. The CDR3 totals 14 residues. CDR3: CASSLGSRNNEQFF. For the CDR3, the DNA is TGTGCCAGCAGCTTAGGGAGTAGGAACAATGAGCAGTTCTTC.

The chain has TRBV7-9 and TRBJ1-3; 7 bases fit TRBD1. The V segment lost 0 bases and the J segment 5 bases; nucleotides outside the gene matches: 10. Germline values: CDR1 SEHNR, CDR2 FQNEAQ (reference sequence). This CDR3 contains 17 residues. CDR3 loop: CASSLARQTGRRNTIYF. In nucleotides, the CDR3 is TGTGCCAGCAGCTTAGCGCGCCAGACAGGGAGGAGAAACACCATATATTTT.

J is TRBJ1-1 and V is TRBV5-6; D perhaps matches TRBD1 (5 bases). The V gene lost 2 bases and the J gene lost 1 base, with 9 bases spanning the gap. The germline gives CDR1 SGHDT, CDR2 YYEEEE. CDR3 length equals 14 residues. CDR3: CASSFGGENTEAFF. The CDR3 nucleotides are TGTGCCAGCAGCTTTGGAGGGGAGAACACTGAAGCTTTCTTT.

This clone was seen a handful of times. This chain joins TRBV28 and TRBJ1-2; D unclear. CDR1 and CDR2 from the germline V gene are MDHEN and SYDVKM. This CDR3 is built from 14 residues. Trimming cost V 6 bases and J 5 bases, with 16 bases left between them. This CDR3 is CASSPVSGGYGYTF. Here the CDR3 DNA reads TGTGCCAGCAGCCCCGTCTCGGGTGGGTATGGCTACACCTTC.

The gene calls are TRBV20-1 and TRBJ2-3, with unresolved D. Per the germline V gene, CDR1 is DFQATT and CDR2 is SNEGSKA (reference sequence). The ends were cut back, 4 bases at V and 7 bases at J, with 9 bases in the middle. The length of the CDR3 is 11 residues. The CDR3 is CSANRLNTQYF. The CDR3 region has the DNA TGCAGTGCTAACCGGTTAAATACGCAGTATTTT.

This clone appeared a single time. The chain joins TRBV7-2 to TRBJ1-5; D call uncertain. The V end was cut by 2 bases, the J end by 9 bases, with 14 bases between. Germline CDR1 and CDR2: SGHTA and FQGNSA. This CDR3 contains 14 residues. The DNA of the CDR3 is TGTGCCAGCAGCTTAAGCGGTGGCCTTTCGCCCCAGCATTTT. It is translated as CASSLSGGLSPQHF. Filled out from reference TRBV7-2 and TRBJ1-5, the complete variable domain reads GAGVSQSPSNKVTEKGKDVELRCDPISGHTALYWYRQSLGQGLEFLIYFQGNSAPDKSGLPSDRFSAERTGGSVSTLTIQRTQQEDSAVYLCASSLSGGLSPQHFGDGTRLSIL.

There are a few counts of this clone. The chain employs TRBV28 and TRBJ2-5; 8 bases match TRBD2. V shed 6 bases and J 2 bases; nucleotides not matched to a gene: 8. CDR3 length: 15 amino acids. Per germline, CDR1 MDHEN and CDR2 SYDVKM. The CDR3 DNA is TGTGCCAGCAGGACCAGCGGGGGAGAGCAAGAGACCCAGTACTTC. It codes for CASRTSGGEQETQYF.

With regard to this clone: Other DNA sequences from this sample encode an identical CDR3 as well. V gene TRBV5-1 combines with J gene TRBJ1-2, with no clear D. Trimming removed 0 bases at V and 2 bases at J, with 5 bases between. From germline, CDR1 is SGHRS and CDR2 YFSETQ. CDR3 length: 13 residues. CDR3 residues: CASSLGQNYGYTF. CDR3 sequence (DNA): TGCGCCAGCAGCTTGGGCCAGAACTATGGCTACACCTTC. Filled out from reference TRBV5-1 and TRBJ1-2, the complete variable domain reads KAGVTQTPRYLIKTRGQQVTLSCSPISGHRSVSWYQQTPGQGLQFLFEYFSETQRNKGNFPGRFSGRQFSNSRSEMNVSTLELGDSALYLCASSLGQNYGYTFGSGTRLTVV.

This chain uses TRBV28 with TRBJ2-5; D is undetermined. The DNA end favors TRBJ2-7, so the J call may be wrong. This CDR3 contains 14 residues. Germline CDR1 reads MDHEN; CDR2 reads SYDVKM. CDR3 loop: CASSLESPPHEQYF. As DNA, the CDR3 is TGTGCCAGCAGTTTAGAAAGCCCGCCCCACGAGCAGTACTTC.

The CDR3 is CAISDHQGTAYGYTF. The CDR3, as DNA: TGTGCCATCAGTGATCATCAGGGGACAGCCTATGGCTACACCTTC. V is TRBV10-3 and J is TRBJ1-2; 7 bases map to TRBD1. V shed 3 bases, J shed 4 bases, and the junction held 8 bases outside the gene matches. Germline CDR1 reads ENHRY; CDR2 reads SYGVKD. CDR3 size: 15 residues.

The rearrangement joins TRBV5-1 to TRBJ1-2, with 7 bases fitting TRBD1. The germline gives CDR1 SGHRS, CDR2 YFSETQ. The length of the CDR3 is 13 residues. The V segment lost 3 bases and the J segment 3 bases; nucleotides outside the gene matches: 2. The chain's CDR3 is CASSWGTDYGYTF. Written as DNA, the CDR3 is TGCGCCAGCAGCTGGGGGACAGACTATGGCTACACCTTC.

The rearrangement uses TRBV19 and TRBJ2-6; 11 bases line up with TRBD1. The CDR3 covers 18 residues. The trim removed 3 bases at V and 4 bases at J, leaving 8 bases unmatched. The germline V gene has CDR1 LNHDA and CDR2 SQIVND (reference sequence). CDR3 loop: CASSMRTGGPGGANVLTF. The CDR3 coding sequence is TGTGCCAGTAGTATGAGGACAGGGGGCCCGGGGGGGGCCAACGTCCTGACTTTC.

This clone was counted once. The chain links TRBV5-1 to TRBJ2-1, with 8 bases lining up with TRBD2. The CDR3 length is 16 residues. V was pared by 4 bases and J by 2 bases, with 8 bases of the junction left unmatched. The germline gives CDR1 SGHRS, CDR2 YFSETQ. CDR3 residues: CASSLSAGVPYNEQFF. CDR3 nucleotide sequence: TGCGCCAGCAGCCTCTCAGCGGGAGTTCCCTACAATGAGCAGTTCTTC.

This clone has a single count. The CDR3 DNA reads TGTGCCAGCAGCTTAGGTCGGTACCAAGAGACCCAGTACTTC. Residues: CASSLGRYQETQYF. The chain uses TRBV7-2 and TRBJ2-5; D gene uncertain. CDR3 length equals 14 residues. With 1 base removed from V and 0 bases from J, the gap between germline ends came to 6 bases. Germline V lookup: CDR1 SGHTA, CDR2 FQGNSA.

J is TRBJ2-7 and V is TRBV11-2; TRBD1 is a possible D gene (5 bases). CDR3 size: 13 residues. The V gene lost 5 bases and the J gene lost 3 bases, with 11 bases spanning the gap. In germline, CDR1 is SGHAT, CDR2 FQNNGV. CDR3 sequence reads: CASSVQGYYEQYF. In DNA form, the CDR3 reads TGTGCCAGCAGCGTTCAGGGATACTACGAGCAGTACTTC.

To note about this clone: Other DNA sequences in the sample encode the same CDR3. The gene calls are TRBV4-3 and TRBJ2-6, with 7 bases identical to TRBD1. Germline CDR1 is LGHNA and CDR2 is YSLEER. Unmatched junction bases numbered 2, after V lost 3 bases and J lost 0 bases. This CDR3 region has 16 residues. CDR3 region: CASSQDRSSGANVLTF. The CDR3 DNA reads TGCGCCAGCAGCCAGGACAGGAGCTCTGGGGCCAACGTCCTGACTTTC.